A single sample is the source of the 8 T cell receptor beta chains below, sequenced in a study of T cells in Graves' hyperthyroidism and ophthalmopathy. The TCR beta CDR3 regions underwent amplification using RNA transcripts as the source. TCR CDR3 underwent first-round RT-PCR with the HTBI primer set. MiXCR, applied by TCRdb to the multiplex PCR reads, yields one record per CDR3 protein. This table holds 150,000 or so distinct CDR3 sequences, about 20% found once. Input material: blood. Every receptor here comes from a woman in her 50s with Graves' hyperthyroidism that later progressed to Graves' ophthalmopathy.

This clonotype was counted many times. The rearrangement links TRBV11-2 to TRBJ2-7, with TRBD1 matching 7 bases. The V segment lost 0 bases and the J segment 4 bases; nucleotides outside the gene matches: 9. The CDR3 has 16 amino acids. Germline V gene sequence: CDR1 SGHAT, CDR2 FQNNGV. This chain's CDR3 is CASSLDSMTGWYEQYF. The CDR3 bases are TGTGCCAGCAGCTTAGATTCGATGACAGGGTGGTACGAGCAGTACTTC.

The table lists this clonotype with many counts. The chain links TRBV3-1 to TRBJ1-2; D perhaps matches TRBD1 (6 bases). Germline CDR1 and CDR2: LGHDT and YNNKEL (reference sequence). Trimming removed 0 bases at V and 1 base at J, with 15 bases between. The CDR3 sequence is 17 residues long. CDR3 nucleotide sequence: TGTGCCAGCAGCCAAGAAGGGGGGACAAGGAGTAACTATGGCTACACCTTC. The encoded protein is CASSQEGGTRSNYGYTF.

In this sample, this clonotype turned up many times. The genes are TRBV7-3 and TRBJ2-3, with 9 bases aligning to TRBD1. This CDR3 comprises 15 residues. V was pared by 5 bases and J by 7 bases, with 10 bases of the junction left unmatched. Germline CDR1 and CDR2: SGHTA and FQGTGA. CDR3 amino acids: CASSTNTGGLNTQYF. The CDR3 DNA is TGTGCCAGCAGCACTAACACAGGGGGCCTAAATACGCAGTATTTT.

The V and J genes are TRBV19 and TRBJ2-7; 12 positions agree with TRBD2. This CDR3 comprises 17 residues. The germline CDR1 and CDR2 sequences are LNHDA and SQIVND (reference sequence). With 2 bases clipped from V and 5 bases from J, the junction kept 10 bases outside the gene matches. The CDR3 DNA sequence: TGTGCCAGTAGTATACGGCCGGGACTAGCGGGTTCCCACGAGCAGTACTTC. Translation gives CASSIRPGLAGSHEQYF.

Many counts were recorded for this clonotype. The CDR3 region has the DNA TGTGCCAGCAGCGAGGATGGTAGCGGGAGAGGGGAGCAGTACTTC. This translates into CASSEDGSGRGEQYF. This chain joins TRBV6-1 and TRBJ2-7, with 9 bases that match TRBD2. The CDR3 is 15 amino acids. V lost 6 bases and J lost 7; bases outside the gene matches: 13. From germline, CDR1 is MNHNS and CDR2 SASEGT.

Many counts were recorded for this clonotype. V is TRBV14 and J is TRBJ2-1, with D uncertain. Germline CDR1 reads SGHDN; CDR2 reads FVKESK. This CDR3 has 14 residues. The V and J ends lost 4 bases and 0 bases respectively, with 7 bases between them. CDR3: CASSPRSSYNEQFF. The CDR3 nucleotides are TGTGCCAGCAGCCCCAGGAGCTCCTACAATGAGCAGTTCTTC.

Turning to this clonotype: A read error may explain this, as a much larger clone is one base away. V is TRBV3-1 and J is TRBJ2-3, with TRBD2 identical over 15 bases. Germline V CDR1 and CDR2: LGHDT, YNNKEL (reference sequence). CDR3 length equals 15 residues. CDR3 protein: CVSSRGLAGGDTQYF. CDR3 sequence (DNA): TGTGTCAGCAGCCGGGGACTAGCGGGAGGTGATACGCAGTATTTT.

The chain couples TRBV20-1 to TRBJ1-5; the D gene is possibly TRBD1 (6 bases). V was trimmed by 2 bases and J by 0 bases, leaving 11 bases between them. The germline V gene has CDR1 DFQATT and CDR2 SNEGSKA (reference sequence). CDR3 length: 15 residues. The CDR3 DNA reads as TGCAGTGCTAGAAGGGGGGGCCTTAGCAATCAGCCCCAGCATTTT. Encoded protein: CSARRGGLSNQPQHF.